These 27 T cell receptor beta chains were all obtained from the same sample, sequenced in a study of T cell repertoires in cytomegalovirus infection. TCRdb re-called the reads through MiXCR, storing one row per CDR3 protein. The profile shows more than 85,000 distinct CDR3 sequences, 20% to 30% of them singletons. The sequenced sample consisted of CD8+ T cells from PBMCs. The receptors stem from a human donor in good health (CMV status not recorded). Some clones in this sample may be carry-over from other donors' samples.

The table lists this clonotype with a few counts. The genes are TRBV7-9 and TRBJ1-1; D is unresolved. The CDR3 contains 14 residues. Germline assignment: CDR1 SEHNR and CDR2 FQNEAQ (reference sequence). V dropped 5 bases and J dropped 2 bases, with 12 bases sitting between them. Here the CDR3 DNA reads TGTGCCAGCAGCCCCTCGGGATACAACACTGAAGCTTTCTTT. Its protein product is CASSPSGYNTEAFF.

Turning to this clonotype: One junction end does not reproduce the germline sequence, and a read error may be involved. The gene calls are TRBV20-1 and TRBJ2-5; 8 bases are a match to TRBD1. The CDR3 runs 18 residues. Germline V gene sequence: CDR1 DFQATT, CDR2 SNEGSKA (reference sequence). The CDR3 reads CSTRGGDDRGVDQETQYF. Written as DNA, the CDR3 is TGCAGTACTAGGGGTGGGGATGACAGGGGAGTAGATCAAGAGACCCAGTACTTC.

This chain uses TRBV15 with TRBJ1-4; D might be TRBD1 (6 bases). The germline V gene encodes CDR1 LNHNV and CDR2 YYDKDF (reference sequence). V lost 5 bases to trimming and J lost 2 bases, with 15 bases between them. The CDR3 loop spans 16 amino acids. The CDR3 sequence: CATSSVGGETNEKLFF. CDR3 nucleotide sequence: TGTGCCACCAGCTCGGTGGGGGGCGAGACTAATGAAAAACTGTTTTTT. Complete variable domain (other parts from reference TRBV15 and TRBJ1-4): DAMVIQNPRYQVTQFGKPVTLSCSQTLNHNVMYWYQQKSSQAPKLLFHYYDKDFNNEADTPDNFQSRRPNTSFCFLDIRSPGLGDTAMYLCATSSVGGETNEKLFFGSGTQLSVL.

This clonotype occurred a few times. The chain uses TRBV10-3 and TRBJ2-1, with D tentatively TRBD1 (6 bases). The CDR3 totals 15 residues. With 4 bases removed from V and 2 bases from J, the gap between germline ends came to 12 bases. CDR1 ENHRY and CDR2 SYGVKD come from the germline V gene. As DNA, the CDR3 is TGTGCCATCAGTGCACAGGGTATCCCCTACAATGAGCAGTTCTTC. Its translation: CAISAQGIPYNEQFF.

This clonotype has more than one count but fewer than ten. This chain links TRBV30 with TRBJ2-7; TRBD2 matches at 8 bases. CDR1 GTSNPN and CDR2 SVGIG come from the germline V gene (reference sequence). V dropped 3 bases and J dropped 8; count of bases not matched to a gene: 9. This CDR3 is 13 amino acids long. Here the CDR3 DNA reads TGTGCCTGGAGCGTTCTCGGGGGGGACAAGCAGTACTTC. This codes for CAWSVLGGDKQYF.

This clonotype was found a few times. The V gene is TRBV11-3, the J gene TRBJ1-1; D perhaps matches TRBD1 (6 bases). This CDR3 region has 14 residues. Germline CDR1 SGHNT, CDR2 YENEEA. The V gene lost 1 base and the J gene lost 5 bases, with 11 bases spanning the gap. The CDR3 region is CASSLGKGQTEAFF. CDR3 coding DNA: TGTGCCAGCAGCTTAGGGAAAGGACAGACTGAAGCTTTCTTT.

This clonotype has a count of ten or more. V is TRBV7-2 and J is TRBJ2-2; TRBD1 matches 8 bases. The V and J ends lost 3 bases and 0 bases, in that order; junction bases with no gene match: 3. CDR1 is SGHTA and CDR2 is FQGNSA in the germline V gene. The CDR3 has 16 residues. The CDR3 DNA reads TGTGCCAGCAGCTTCCCGACAGGGGCGAACACCGGGGAGCTGTTTTTT. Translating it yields CASSFPTGANTGELFF. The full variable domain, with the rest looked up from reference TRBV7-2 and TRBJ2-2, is GAGVSQSPSNKVTEKGKDVELRCDPISGHTALYWYRQSLGQGLEFLIYFQGNSAPDKSGLPSDRFSAERTGGSVSTLTIQRTQQEDSAVYLCASSFPTGANTGELFFGEGSRLTVL.

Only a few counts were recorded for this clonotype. CDR3 coding DNA: TGTGCCAGCAGCCCTGGGCCGGGTTTAGCGAACACCGGGGAGCTGTTTTTT. Translation gives CASSPGPGLANTGELFF. The V gene is TRBV5-4, the J gene TRBJ2-2; no definite D call. The V end was cut by 4 bases, the J end by 0 bases, with 16 bases between. This CDR3 comprises 17 residues. Germline CDR1 is SGHNT and CDR2 is YYREEE (reference sequence).

CDR3 coding DNA: TGCGCCAGCAGCCCGGCCATGGCGAGTGCGAGCTCCTACAATGAGCAGTTCTTC. Translation: CASSPAMASASSYNEQFF. The chain carries TRBV5-1 and TRBJ2-1; no clear D gene. Germline V CDR1 and CDR2: SGHRS, YFSETQ. The CDR3 spans 18 residues. Trimming took 4 bases from V and 0 from J, leaving 20 bases between them. Full variable domain (rest looked up from reference TRBV5-1 and TRBJ2-1): KAGVTQTPRYLIKTRGQQVTLSCSPISGHRSVSWYQQTPGQGLQFLFEYFSETQRNKGNFPGRFSGRQFSNSRSEMNVSTLELGDSALYLCASSPAMASASSYNEQFFGPGTRLTVL.

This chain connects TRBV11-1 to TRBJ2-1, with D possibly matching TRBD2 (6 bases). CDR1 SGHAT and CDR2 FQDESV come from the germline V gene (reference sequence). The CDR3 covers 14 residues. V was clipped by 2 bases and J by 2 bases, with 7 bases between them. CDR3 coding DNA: TGTGCCAGCAGCTTACGGGGGACCTACAATGAGCAGTTCTTC. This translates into CASSLRGTYNEQFF.

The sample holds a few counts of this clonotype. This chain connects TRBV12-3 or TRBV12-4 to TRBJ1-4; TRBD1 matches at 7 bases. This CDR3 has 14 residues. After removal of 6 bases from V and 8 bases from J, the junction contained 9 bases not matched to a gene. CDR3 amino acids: CASSPDRVWEKLFF. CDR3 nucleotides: TGTGCCAGCAGCCCCGACAGGGTGTGGGAAAAACTGTTTTTT.

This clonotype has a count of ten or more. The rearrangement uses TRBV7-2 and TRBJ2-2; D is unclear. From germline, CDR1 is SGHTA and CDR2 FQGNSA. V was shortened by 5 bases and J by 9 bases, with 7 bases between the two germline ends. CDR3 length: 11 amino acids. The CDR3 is CASSLSRELFF. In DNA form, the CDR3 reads TGTGCCAGCAGCCTTTCCCGGGAGCTGTTTTTT.

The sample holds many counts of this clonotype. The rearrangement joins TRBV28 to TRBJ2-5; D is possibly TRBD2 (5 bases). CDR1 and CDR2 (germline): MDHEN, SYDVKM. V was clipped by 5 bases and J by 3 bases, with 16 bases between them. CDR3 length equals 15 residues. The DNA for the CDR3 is TGTGCCAGCAGTCCGAGCAGGAGGCCTGAAGAGACCCAGTACTTC. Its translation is CASSPSRRPEETQYF. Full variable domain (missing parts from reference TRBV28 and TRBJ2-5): DVKVTQSSRYLVKRTGEKVFLECVQDMDHENMFWYRQDPGLGLRLIYFSYDVKMKEKGDIPEGYSVSREKKERFSLILESASTNQTSMYLCASSPSRRPEETQYFGPGTRLLVL.

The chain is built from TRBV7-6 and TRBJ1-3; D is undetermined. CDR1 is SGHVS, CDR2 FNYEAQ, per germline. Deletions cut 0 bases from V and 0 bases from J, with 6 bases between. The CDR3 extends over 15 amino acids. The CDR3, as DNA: TGTGCCAGCAGCTTAGCGGTGCCCTCTGGAAACACCATATATTTT. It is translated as CASSLAVPSGNTIYF.

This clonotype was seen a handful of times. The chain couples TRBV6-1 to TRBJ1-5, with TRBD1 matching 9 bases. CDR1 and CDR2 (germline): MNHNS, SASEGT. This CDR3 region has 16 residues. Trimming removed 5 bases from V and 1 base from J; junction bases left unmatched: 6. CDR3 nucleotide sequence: TGTGCCAGCAGTCCCCGGGGACAGGGAAGCAATCAGCCCCAGCATTTT. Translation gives CASSPRGQGSNQPQHF.

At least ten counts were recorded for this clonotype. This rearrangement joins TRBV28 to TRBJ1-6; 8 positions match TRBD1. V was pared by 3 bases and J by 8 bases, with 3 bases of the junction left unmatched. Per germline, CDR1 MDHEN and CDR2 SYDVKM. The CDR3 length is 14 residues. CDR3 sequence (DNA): TGTGCCAGCAGTTTTAAACAGGGGGATTCACCCCTCCACTTT. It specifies CASSFKQGDSPLHF.

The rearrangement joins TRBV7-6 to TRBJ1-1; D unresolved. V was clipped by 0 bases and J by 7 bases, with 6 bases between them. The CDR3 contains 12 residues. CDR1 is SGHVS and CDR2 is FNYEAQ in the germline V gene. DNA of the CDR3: TGTGCCAGCAGCTTAGCGACGTATGAAGCTTTCTTT. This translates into CASSLATYEAFF.

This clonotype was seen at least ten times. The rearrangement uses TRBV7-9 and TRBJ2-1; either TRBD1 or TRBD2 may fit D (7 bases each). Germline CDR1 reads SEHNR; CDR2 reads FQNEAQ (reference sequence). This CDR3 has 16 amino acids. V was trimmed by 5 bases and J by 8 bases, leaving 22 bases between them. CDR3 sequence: CASSPMTGSGVHEQFF. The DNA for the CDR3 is TGTGCCAGCAGCCCAATGACAGGGAGCGGGGTTCATGAGCAGTTCTTC.

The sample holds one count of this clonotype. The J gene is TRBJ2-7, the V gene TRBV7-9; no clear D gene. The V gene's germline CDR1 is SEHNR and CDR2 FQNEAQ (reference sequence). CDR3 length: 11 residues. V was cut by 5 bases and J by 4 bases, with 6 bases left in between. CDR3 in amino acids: CASSPIYEQYF. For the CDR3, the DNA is TGTGCCAGCAGCCCTATTTACGAGCAGTACTTC.

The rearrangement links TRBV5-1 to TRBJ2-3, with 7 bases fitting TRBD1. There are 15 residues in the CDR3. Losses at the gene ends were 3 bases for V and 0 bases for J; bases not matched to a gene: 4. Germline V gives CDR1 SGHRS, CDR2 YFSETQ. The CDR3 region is CASSSGTASTDTQYF. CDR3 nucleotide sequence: TGCGCCAGCAGCTCCGGGACAGCTAGCACAGATACGCAGTATTTT.

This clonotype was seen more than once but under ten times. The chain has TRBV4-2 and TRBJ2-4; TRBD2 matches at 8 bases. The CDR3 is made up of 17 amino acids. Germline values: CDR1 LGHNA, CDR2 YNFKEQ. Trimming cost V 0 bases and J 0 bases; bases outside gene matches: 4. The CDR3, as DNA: TGTGCCAGCAGCCAAGATTGGCGGGGGGTAGCCAAAAACATTCAGTACTTC. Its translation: CASSQDWRGVAKNIQYF.

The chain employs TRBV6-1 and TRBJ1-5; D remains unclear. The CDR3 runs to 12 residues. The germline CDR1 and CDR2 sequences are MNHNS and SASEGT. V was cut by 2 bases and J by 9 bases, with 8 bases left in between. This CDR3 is CASSESSVPQHF. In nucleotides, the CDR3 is TGTGCCAGCAGTGAATCGAGTGTGCCCCAGCATTTT.

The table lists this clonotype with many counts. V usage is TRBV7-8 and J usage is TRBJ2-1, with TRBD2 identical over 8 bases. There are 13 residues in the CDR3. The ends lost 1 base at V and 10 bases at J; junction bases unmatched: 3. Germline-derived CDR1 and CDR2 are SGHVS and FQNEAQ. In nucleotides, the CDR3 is TGTGCCAGCAGCTTAGAAGTAGCGGGAGAGCAGTTCTTC. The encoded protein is CASSLEVAGEQFF.

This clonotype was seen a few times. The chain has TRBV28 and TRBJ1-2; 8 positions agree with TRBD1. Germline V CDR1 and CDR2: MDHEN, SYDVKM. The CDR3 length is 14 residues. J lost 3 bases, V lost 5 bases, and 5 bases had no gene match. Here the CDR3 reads CASSVDRVDYGYTF. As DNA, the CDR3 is TGTGCCAGCAGTGTGGACAGGGTTGACTATGGCTACACCTTC.

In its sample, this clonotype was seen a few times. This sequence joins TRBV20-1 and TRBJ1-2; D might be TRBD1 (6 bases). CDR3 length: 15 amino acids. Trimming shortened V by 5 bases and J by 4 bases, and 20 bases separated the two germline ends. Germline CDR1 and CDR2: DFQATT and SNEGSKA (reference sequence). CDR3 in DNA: TGCAGTGCTGAAGGGGGGGCGACGGACAGCTATGGCTACACCTTC. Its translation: CSAEGGATDSYGYTF.

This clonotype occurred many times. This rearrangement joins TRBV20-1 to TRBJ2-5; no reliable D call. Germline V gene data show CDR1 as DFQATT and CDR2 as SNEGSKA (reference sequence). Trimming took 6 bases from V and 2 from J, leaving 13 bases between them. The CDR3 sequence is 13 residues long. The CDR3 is CSAFFGQQETQYF. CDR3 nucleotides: TGCAGTGCCTTTTTTGGGCAGCAAGAGACCCAGTACTTC.

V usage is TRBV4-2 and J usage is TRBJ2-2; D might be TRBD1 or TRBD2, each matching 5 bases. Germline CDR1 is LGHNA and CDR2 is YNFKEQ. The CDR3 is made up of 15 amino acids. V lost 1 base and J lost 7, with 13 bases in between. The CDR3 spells CASSQAAVGDGELFF. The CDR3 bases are TGTGCCAGCAGCCAAGCAGCGGTGGGGGACGGGGAGCTGTTTTTT.